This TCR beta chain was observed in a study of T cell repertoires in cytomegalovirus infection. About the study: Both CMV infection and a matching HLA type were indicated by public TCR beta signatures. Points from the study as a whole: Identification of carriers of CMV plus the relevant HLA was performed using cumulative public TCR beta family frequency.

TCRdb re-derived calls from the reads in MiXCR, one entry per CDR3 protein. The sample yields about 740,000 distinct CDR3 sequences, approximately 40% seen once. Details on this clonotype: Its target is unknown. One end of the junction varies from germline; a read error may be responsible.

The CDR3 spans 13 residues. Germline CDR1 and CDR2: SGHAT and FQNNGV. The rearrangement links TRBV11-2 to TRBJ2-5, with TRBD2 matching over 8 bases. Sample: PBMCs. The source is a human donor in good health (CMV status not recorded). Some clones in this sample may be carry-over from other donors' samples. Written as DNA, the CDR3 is TGTGCCAGCAGCTTAACGGGAGGGGAGATCCAGTACTTC. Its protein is CASSLTGGEIQYF.